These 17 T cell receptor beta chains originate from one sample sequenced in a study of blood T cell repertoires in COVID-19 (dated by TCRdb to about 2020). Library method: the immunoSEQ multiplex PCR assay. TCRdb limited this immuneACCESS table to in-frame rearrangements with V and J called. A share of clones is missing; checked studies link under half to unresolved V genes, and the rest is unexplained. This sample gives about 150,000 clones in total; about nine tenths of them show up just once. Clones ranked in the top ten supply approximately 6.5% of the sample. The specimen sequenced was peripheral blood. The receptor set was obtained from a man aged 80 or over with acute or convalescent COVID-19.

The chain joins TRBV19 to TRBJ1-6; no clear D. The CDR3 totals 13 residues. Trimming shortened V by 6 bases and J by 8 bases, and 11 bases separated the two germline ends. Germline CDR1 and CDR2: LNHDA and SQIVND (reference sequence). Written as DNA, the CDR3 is TGTGCCAGTAGCACCTTTACAGATTCACCCCTCCACTTT. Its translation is CASSTFTDSPLHF.

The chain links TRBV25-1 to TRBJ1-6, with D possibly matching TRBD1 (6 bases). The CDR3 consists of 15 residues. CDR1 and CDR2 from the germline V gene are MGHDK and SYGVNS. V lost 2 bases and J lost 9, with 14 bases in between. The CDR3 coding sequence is TGTGCCAGCAGTGAAACTGCAGGGGCCCCTTCACCCCTCCACTTT. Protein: CASSETAGAPSPLHF.

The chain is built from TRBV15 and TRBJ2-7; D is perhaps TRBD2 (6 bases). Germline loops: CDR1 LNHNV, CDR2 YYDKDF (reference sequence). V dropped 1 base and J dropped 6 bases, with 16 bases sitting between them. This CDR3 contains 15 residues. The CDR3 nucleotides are TGTGCCACCAGCAGAGGTGGGACTCCTAAGGGCGAGCAGTACTTC. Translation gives CATSRGGTPKGEQYF.

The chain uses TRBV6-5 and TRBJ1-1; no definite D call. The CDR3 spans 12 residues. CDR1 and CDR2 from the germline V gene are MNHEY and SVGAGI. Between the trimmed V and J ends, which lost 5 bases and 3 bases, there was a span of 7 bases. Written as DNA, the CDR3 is TGTGCCAGCAGTCCCCACTACACTGAAGCTTTCTTT. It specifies CASSPHYTEAFF.

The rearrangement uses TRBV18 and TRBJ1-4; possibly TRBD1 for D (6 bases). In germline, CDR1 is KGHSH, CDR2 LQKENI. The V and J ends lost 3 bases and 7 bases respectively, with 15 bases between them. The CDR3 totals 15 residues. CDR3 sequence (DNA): TGTGCCAGCTCACCTGCTCCTTACAGGGCTGAAAAACTGTTTTTT. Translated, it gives CASSPAPYRAEKLFF.

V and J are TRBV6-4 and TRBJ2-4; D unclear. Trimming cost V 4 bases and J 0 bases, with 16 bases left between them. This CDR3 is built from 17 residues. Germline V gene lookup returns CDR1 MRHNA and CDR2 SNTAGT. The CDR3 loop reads CASSGRFSSPAKNIQYF. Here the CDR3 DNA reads TGTGCCAGCAGTGGCCGTTTTAGCTCCCCAGCCAAAAACATTCAGTACTTC.

Here the CDR3 reads CASYESRENPNQPQHF. CDR3 sequence (DNA): TGTGCCAGCTACGAATCCCGGGAGAACCCGAATCAGCCCCAGCATTTT. The gene calls are TRBV2 and TRBJ1-5, with D uncertain. The CDR3 spans 16 residues. CDR1 is SNHLY, CDR2 FYNNEI, per germline. V gave up 8 bases and J gave up 4 bases, with 21 bases separating them.

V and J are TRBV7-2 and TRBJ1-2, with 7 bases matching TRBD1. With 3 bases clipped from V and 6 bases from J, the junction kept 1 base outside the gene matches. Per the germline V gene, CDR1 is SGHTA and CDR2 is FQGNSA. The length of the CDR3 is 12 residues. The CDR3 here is CASSLQGDGYTF. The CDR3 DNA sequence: TGTGCCAGCAGCTTGCAGGGGGATGGCTACACCTTC. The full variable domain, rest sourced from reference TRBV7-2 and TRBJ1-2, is GAGVSQSPSNKVTEKGKDVELRCDPISGHTALYWYRQSLGQGLEFLIYFQGNSAPDKSGLPSDRFSAERTGGSVSTLTIQRTQQEDSAVYLCASSLQGDGYTFGSGTRLTVV.

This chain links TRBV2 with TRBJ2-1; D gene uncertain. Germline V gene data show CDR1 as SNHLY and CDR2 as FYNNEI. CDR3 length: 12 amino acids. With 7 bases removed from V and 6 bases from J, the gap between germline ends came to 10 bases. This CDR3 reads CASNARTNEQFF. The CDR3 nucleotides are TGTGCCAGCAACGCTAGAACCAATGAGCAGTTCTTC.

The CDR3 spells CASSQGQENEKLFF. In DNA form, the CDR3 reads TGCGCCAGCAGTCAGGGACAGGAGAATGAAAAACTGTTTTTT. The genes are TRBV5-1 and TRBJ1-4; 8 bases line up with TRBD1. After removal of 5 bases from V and 5 bases from J, the junction contained 5 bases not matched to a gene. The germline CDR1 and CDR2 sequences are SGHRS and YFSETQ. This CDR3 comprises 14 residues.

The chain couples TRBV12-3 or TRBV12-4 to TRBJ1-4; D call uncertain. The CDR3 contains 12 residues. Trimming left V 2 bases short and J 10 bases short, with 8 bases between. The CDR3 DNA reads TGTGCCAGCAGTTTAACTAGTGGAAAACTGTTTTTT. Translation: CASSLTSGKLFF.

The CDR3 nucleotides read TGTGCCAGCAGCTTAGGGGGGGGAGGGCAGCCCCAGCATTTT. Protein sequence: CASSLGGGGQPQHF. The chain links TRBV7-2 to TRBJ1-5; D possibly corresponds to TRBD1 (5 bases). The V gene's germline CDR1 is SGHTA and CDR2 FQGNSA. The CDR3 runs to 14 residues. V lost 1 base and J 7 bases, leaving 11 bases between the germline ends.

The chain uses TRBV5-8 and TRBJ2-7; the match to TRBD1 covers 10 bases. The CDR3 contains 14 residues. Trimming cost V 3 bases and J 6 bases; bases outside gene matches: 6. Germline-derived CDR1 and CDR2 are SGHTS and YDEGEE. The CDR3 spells CASSSGTGEGEQYF. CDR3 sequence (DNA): TGTGCCAGCAGCTCCGGGACAGGGGAAGGCGAGCAGTACTTC.

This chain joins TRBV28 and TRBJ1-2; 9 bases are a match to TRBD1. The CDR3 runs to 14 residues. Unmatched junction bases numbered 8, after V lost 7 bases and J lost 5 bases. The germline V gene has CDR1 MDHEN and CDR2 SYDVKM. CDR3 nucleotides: TGTGCCAGCAATAGACAGGGGGTAGAATATGGCTACACCTTC. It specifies CASNRQGVEYGYTF.

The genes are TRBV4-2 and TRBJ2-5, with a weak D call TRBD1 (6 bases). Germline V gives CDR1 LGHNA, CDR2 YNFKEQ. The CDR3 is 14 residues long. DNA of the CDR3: TGTGCTACCTCGAGGGGACACGGGGAAGAGACCCAGTACTTC. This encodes CATSRGHGEETQYF.

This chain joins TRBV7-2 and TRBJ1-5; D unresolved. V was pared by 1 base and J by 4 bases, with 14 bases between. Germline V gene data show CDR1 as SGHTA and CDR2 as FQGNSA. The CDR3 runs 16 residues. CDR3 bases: TGTGCCAGCAGCTTAGATCCCTTGGAGGGAAATCAGCCCCAGCATTTT. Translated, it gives CASSLDPLEGNQPQHF.

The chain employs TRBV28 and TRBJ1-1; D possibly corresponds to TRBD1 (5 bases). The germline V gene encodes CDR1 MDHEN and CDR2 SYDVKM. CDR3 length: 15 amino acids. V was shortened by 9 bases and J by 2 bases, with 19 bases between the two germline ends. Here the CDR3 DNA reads TGTGCCAGTTCTCGGGGTGGGGGAGGCAACACTGAAGCTTTCTTT. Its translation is CASSRGGGGNTEAFF. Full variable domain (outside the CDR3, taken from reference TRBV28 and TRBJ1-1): DVKVTQSSRYLVKRTGEKVFLECVQDMDHENMFWYRQDPGLGLRLIYFSYDVKMKEKGDIPEGYSVSREKKERFSLILESASTNQTSMYLCASSRGGGGNTEAFFGQGTRLTVV.